The clone carrying this T cell receptor beta chain was seen just once. Its target is not known. The ends were cut back, 3 bases at V and 6 bases at J, with 14 bases in the middle. The germline CDR1 and CDR2 sequences are GTSNPN and SVGIG (reference sequence). The CDR3 covers 13 residues. PCR amplification relied on 60 Vbeta primers (plus 13 Jbeta primers). Generated by immunoSEQ multiplex PCR, the TCRdb table keeps only in-frame clones and is missing some. Of under 200,000 clones listed, around 80% are singletons. This sample is drawn from a study of cytomegalovirus exposure and HLA in healthy donors. General observations from the study: With later analysis, a missense DCLRE1C variant became linked to TCR beta V- and J-gene trimming.

Donors were ostensibly healthy at sampling, although undocumented immune exposures were probable. J is TRBJ1-1 and V is TRBV30; TRBD1 is a possible D gene (6 bases). This sequence was found in a male donor in good health and CMV-seropositive. What was sequenced was PBMCs. Here the CDR3 reads CAWRGTTRAEAFF. CDR3 DNA: TGTGCCTGGAGAGGGACAACTCGGGCTGAAGCTTTCTTT.